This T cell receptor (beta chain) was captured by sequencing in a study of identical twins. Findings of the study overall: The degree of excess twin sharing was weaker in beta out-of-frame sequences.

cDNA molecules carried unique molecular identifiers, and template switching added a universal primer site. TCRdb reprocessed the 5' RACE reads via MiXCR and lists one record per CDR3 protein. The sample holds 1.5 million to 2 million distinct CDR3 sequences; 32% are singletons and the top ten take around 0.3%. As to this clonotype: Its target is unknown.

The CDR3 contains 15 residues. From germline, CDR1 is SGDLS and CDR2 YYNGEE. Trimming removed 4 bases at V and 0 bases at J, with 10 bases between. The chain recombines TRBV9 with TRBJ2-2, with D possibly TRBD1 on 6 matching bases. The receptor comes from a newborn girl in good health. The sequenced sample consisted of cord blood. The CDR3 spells CASSPNRANTGELFF. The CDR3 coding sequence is TGTGCCAGCAGCCCGAACAGGGCGAACACCGGGGAGCTGTTTTTT.